What follows are 26 T cell receptor beta chains derived from one specimen sequenced in a study of cytomegalovirus exposure and HLA in healthy donors. Method: immunoSEQ multiplex PCR; TCRdb's copy keeps in-frame clones and lacks some. The profile shows tens of thousands of clones, approximately 91% of them singletons. Material: PBMCs. The receptors were sampled from a man aged 25-40 years in good health and CMV-seronegative.

A single count supports this clone. The chain carries TRBV5-4 and TRBJ1-2; D might be TRBD1 (5 bases). The CDR3 is 16 residues long. Germline V gene sequence: CDR1 SGHNT, CDR2 YYREEE (reference sequence). Trimming removed 0 bases from V and 7 bases from J, with 19 bases in between. The CDR3 sequence is CASSLAVGRVESGYTF. The DNA of the CDR3 is TGTGCCAGCAGCTTGGCGGTCGGCAGGGTTGAATCTGGCTACACCTTC.

J is TRBJ2-7 and V is TRBV5-1; weak D call: TRBD1 (5 bases). Germline lookup yields CDR1 SGHRS and CDR2 YFSETQ. The CDR3 spans 13 residues. Trimming took off 5 bases at V and 3 bases at J, with 12 bases between the two ends. CDR3 sequence reads: CASSQGSFYEQYF. The CDR3 bases are TGCGCCAGCAGTCAGGGATCCTTCTACGAGCAGTACTTC. Full variable domain (missing parts from reference TRBV5-1 and TRBJ2-7): KAGVTQTPRYLIKTRGQQVTLSCSPISGHRSVSWYQQTPGQGLQFLFEYFSETQRNKGNFPGRFSGRQFSNSRSEMNVSTLELGDSALYLCASSQGSFYEQYFGPGTRLTVT.

The CDR3 DNA reads TGTGCCAGCAGCCGACCCCGACAGGGGAACTATGGCTACACCTTC. It specifies CASSRPRQGNYGYTF. The J gene is TRBJ1-2, the V gene TRBV28; TRBD1 matches at 8 bases. The CDR3 spans 15 residues. CDR1 is MDHEN, CDR2 SYDVKM, per germline. V gave up 6 bases and J gave up 2 bases; unmatched junction bases: 8.

The chain employs TRBV2 and TRBJ2-5; 9 bases are shared with TRBD2. CDR3 size: 14 residues. V lost 7 bases and J lost 4; bases outside the gene matches: 7. CDR1 and CDR2 from the germline V gene are SNHLY and FYNNEI. The CDR3 sequence: CASIEREVGETQYF. Here the CDR3 DNA reads TGTGCCAGCATTGAGCGGGAGGTTGGAGAGACCCAGTACTTC.

The rearrangement links TRBV7-9 to TRBJ1-5, with D tentatively TRBD1 (6 bases). The V end was cut by 1 base, the J end by 1 base, with 11 bases between. The CDR3 runs to 16 residues. Germline lookup yields CDR1 SEHNR and CDR2 FQNEAQ (reference sequence). The CDR3 sequence: CASSLVSGQSNQPQHF. The DNA for the CDR3 is TGTGCCAGCAGCTTAGTTTCCGGACAGAGCAATCAGCCCCAGCATTTT.

V usage is TRBV5-1 and J usage is TRBJ2-1; TRBD2 matches at 7 bases. V gave up 5 bases and J gave up 1 base; unmatched junction bases: 9. Germline loops: CDR1 SGHRS, CDR2 YFSETQ. The CDR3 length is 16 residues. The CDR3 here is CASSLTLALSYNEQFF. The CDR3 coding sequence is TGCGCCAGCAGTCTTACACTAGCGCTGTCCTACAATGAGCAGTTCTTC.

This chain joins TRBV9 and TRBJ1-4; a weak D match, TRBD1 (6 bases). V lost 0 bases and J 3 bases, leaving 9 bases between the germline ends. Germline assignment: CDR1 SGDLS and CDR2 YYNGEE. This CDR3 has 15 residues. This CDR3 reads CASSVGPGANEKLFF. The CDR3 DNA follows: TGTGCCAGCAGCGTAGGACCAGGGGCTAATGAAAAACTGTTTTTT.

The chain employs TRBV5-1 and TRBJ2-1; 11 bases align to TRBD2. Germline assignment: CDR1 SGHRS and CDR2 YFSETQ. V shed 3 bases and J 0 bases; nucleotides not matched to a gene: 8. This CDR3 region has 18 residues. The CDR3 nucleotides read TGCGCCAGCAGCTCGCCAAATACTAGCGGGGGCTCCTACAATGAGCAGTTCTTC. Amino acid sequence: CASSSPNTSGGSYNEQFF.

The rearrangement uses TRBV6-1 and TRBJ2-1; 11 bases map to TRBD2. CDR1 MNHNS and CDR2 SASEGT come from the germline V gene. CDR3 length equals 15 residues. Unmatched junction bases numbered 6, after V lost 5 bases and J lost 6 bases. The CDR3 loop reads CASSPLAGVGNEQFF. CDR3 nucleotides: TGTGCCAGCAGTCCACTAGCGGGAGTGGGCAATGAGCAGTTCTTC.

J is TRBJ2-7 and V is TRBV28; 10 nucleotides agree with TRBD1. Germline loops: CDR1 MDHEN, CDR2 SYDVKM. This CDR3 comprises 15 residues. With V trimmed by 1 base and J by 7 bases, 7 bases remained unmatched. The CDR3 DNA follows: TGTGCCAGCAGTTTATTTGGACAGGGGGAGCGTGAGCAGTACTTC. It codes for CASSLFGQGEREQYF.

The DNA for the CDR3 is TGTGCCTGGAGTGTATTGAACAGGGCCGCTCAGGCGGGGCAGTACTTC. As protein: CAWSVLNRAAQAGQYF. The chain joins TRBV30 to TRBJ2-7; D might be TRBD1 (6 bases). CDR3 length equals 16 residues. V gave up 0 bases and J gave up 9 bases, with 24 bases separating them. CDR1 and CDR2 (germline): GTSNPN, SVGIG (reference sequence).

The chain recombines TRBV28 with TRBJ2-7; maybe TRBD1 (5 bases). Trimming took off 6 bases at V and 2 bases at J, with 11 bases between the two ends. CDR3 length: 13 residues. The germline gives CDR1 MDHEN, CDR2 SYDVKM. CDR3 protein: CASRLGHTYEQYF. In DNA form, the CDR3 reads TGTGCCAGCAGGCTCGGACACACCTACGAGCAGTACTTC.

This clone has more than one count but fewer than ten. The chain joins TRBV29-1 to TRBJ2-4; possibly TRBD2 for D (7 bases). The CDR3 spans 16 residues. V lost 4 bases to trimming and J lost 6 bases, with 22 bases between them. Germline V gene data show CDR1 as SQVTM and CDR2 as ANQGSEA. CDR3 sequence: CSVGADLGGLRNIQYF. The CDR3 coding sequence is TGCAGCGTTGGGGCCGATTTGGGGGGGCTACGAAACATTCAGTACTTC.

The chain carries TRBV2 and TRBJ2-4, with 8 bases matching TRBD2. From germline, CDR1 is SNHLY and CDR2 FYNNEI. After removal of 6 bases from V and 0 bases from J, the junction contained 13 bases not matched to a gene. CDR3 size: 18 residues. As DNA, the CDR3 is TGTGCCAGCAGGCGAAAGCCACTAGCGGATCTAGCCAAAAACATTCAGTACTTC. This gives the protein CASRRKPLADLAKNIQYF. Complete variable domain (other parts from reference TRBV2 and TRBJ2-4): EPEVTQTPSHQVTQMGQEVILRCVPISNHLYFYWYRQILGQKVEFLVSFYNNEISEKSEIFDDQFSVERPDGSNFTLKIRSTKLEDSAMYFCASRRKPLADLAKNIQYFGAGTRLSVL.

The chain carries TRBV2 and TRBJ2-1, with 7 bases lining up with TRBD2. Germline V gene sequence: CDR1 SNHLY, CDR2 FYNNEI. The CDR3 covers 14 residues. With V trimmed by 6 bases and J by 2 bases, 4 bases remained unmatched. CDR3 sequence reads: CASSERDPYNEQFF. The CDR3, as DNA: TGTGCCAGCAGCGAGCGGGACCCCTACAATGAGCAGTTCTTC.

The chain joins TRBV4-2 to TRBJ2-3, with 11 positions matching TRBD2. The CDR3 loop spans 18 amino acids. The trim removed 2 bases at V and 4 bases at J, leaving 11 bases unmatched. Germline V gives CDR1 LGHNA, CDR2 YNFKEQ. For the CDR3, the DNA is TGTGCCAGCAGCCAACTTATGAGACTAGCGGGATACCCAGATACGCAGTATTTT. It specifies CASSQLMRLAGYPDTQYF.

The rearrangement links TRBV5-1 to TRBJ2-6, with D possibly TRBD1 on 6 matching bases. The germline CDR1 and CDR2 sequences are SGHRS and YFSETQ. Trimming stripped 3 bases from V and 2 bases from J, with 9 bases between. The CDR3 has 15 residues. The DNA for the CDR3 is TGCGCCAGCAGCTGGCAGGGGACTGGGGCCAACGTCCTGACTTTC. It translates to CASSWQGTGANVLTF.

This chain uses TRBV5-4 with TRBJ2-1; TRBD2 aligns across 7 bases. The ends lost 4 bases at V and 3 bases at J; junction bases unmatched: 7. CDR1 is SGHNT, CDR2 YYREEE, per germline (reference sequence). This CDR3 contains 15 residues. The CDR3: CASSMGLSSYNEQFF. CDR3 nucleotides: TGTGCCAGCAGCATGGGACTATCCAGCTACAATGAGCAGTTCTTC. Full variable domain (outside the CDR3, taken from reference TRBV5-4 and TRBJ2-1): ETGVTQSPTHLIKTRGQQVTLRCSSQSGHNTVSWYQQALGQGPQFIFQYYREEENGRGNFPPRFSGLQFPNYSSELNVNALELDDSALYLCASSMGLSSYNEQFFGPGTRLTVL.

The chain is built from TRBV27 and TRBJ2-5; TRBD2 aligns across 9 bases. The ends lost 3 bases at V and 1 base at J; junction bases unmatched: 3. This CDR3 spans 15 amino acids. CDR1 MNHEY and CDR2 SMNVEV come from the germline V gene (reference sequence). Here the CDR3 reads CASSFKRGVQETQYF. The DNA of the CDR3 is TGTGCCAGCAGTTTCAAGCGGGGGGTCCAAGAGACCCAGTACTTC.

The CDR3 sequence is CASSLRKQGHGAFF. CDR3 nucleotides: TGTGCCAGCAGTCTCCGCAAACAGGGGCACGGAGCTTTCTTT. The chain carries TRBV6-6 and TRBJ1-1; 7 positions agree with TRBD1. The germline gives CDR1 MNHNY, CDR2 SVGAGI (reference sequence). The V gene end was trimmed by 5 bases and the J gene end by 10 bases; junction bases not matched to a gene: 13. The CDR3 is made up of 14 amino acids.

The rearrangement uses TRBV19 and TRBJ1-1; TRBD1 is a possible D gene (6 bases). The CDR3 totals 16 residues. CDR1 and CDR2 from the germline V gene are LNHDA and SQIVND (reference sequence). Trimming took 4 bases from V and 5 from J, leaving 20 bases between them. The CDR3 reads CASSTSFDRFETEAFF. The CDR3 DNA reads as TGTGCCAGTAGTACCTCCTTCGACAGGTTCGAGACTGAAGCTTTCTTT.

V is TRBV7-2 and J is TRBJ2-1; the match to TRBD1 covers 11 bases. The germline CDR1 and CDR2 sequences are SGHTA and FQGNSA. The CDR3 is made up of 16 amino acids. Losses at the gene ends were 5 bases for V and 3 bases for J; bases not matched to a gene: 6. The DNA for the CDR3 is TGTGCCAGCAGCGCCCGGGACAGGGGGAGCTACAATGAGCAGTTCTTC. It codes for CASSARDRGSYNEQFF. The full variable domain, its missing parts supplied by reference TRBV7-2 and TRBJ2-1, is GAGVSQSPSNKVTEKGKDVELRCDPISGHTALYWYRQSLGQGLEFLIYFQGNSAPDKSGLPSDRFSAERTGGSVSTLTIQRTQQEDSAVYLCASSARDRGSYNEQFFGPGTRLTVL.

The chain combines TRBV2 with TRBJ2-1, with D perhaps matching TRBD2 (5 bases). This CDR3 region has 13 residues. In germline, CDR1 is SNHLY, CDR2 FYNNEI. Between the trimmed V and J ends, which lost 5 bases and 2 bases, there was a span of 7 bases. The CDR3 DNA reads TGTGCCAGCAGTTCCGGGGCCTACAATGAGCAGTTCTTC. Its protein product is CASSSGAYNEQFF.

The V gene is TRBV27, the J gene TRBJ2-7; no clear D. Per germline, CDR1 MNHEY and CDR2 SMNVEV (reference sequence). The CDR3 has 16 residues. Trimming took 7 bases from V and 3 from J, leaving 22 bases between them. Here the CDR3 DNA reads TGTGCCAGCACCCCGACGGGTACAAGCCTAAACTACGAGCAGTACTTC. It translates to CASTPTGTSLNYEQYF.

V usage is TRBV28 and J usage is TRBJ2-7; 8 bases line up with TRBD2. Germline CDR1 and CDR2: MDHEN and SYDVKM. Germline trimming cut 7 bases from V and 2 bases from J; bases unmatched to any gene: 7. The CDR3 spans 14 residues. This CDR3 is CASMTSGRTYEQYF. The DNA for the CDR3 is TGTGCCAGCATGACAAGCGGGAGAACCTACGAGCAGTACTTC.

The rearrangement joins TRBV20-1 to TRBJ1-1; D is uncertain. The germline V gene encodes CDR1 DFQATT and CDR2 SNEGSKA (reference sequence). The CDR3 is made up of 11 amino acids. CDR3 coding DNA: TGCGGATCGCTTGACTACACTGAAGCTTTCTTT. It is translated as CGSLDYTEAFF.